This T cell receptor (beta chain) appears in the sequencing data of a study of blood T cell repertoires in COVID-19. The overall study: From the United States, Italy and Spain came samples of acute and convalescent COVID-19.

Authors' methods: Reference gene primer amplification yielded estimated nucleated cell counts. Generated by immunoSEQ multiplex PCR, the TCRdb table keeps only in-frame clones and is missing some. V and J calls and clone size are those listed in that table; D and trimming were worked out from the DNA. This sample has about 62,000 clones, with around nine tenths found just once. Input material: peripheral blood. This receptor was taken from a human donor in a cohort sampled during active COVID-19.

CDR3 nucleotides: TGTGCCAGTAGTCTGGACAGGGGGCGTGAGACCCAGTACTTC. It yields the protein CASSLDRGRETQYF. The V and J genes are TRBV19 and TRBJ2-5; 11 positions agree with TRBD1. This CDR3 has 14 amino acids. The germline V gene encodes CDR1 LNHDA and CDR2 SQIVND (reference sequence). With V trimmed by 5 bases and J by 5 bases, 4 bases remained unmatched.